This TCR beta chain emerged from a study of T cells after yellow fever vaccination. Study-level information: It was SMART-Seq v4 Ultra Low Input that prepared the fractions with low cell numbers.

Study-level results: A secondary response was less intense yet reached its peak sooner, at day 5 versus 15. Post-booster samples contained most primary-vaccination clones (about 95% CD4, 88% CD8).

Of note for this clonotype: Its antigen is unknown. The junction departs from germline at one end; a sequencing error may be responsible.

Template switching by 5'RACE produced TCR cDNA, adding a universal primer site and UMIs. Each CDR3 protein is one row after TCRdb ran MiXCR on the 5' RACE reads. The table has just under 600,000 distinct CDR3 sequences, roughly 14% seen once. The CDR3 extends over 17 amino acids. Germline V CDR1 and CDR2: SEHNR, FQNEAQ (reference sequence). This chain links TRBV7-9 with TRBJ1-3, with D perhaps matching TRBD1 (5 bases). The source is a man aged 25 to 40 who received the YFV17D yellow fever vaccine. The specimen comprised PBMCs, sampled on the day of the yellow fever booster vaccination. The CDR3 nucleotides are TGTGCCACCAGCCCCCCTCGAGGGACCCTCTCTGGAAACACCATATATTTT. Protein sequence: CATSPPRGTLSGNTIYF.